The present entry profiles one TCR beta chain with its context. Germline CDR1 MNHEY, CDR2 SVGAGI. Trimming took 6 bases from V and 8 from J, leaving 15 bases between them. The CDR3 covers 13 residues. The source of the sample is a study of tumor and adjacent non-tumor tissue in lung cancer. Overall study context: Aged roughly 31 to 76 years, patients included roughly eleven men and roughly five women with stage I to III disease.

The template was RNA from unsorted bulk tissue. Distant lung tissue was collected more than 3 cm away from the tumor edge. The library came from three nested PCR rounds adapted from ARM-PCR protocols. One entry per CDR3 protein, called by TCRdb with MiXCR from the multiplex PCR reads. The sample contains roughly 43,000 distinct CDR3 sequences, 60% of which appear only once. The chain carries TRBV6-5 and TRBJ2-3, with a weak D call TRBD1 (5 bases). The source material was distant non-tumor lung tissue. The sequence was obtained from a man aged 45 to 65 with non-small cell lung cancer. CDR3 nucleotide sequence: TGTGCCAGCAGCTTGACAGACACACGTACGCAGTATTTT. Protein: CASSLTDTRTQYF.